The clone carrying this T cell receptor (beta chain) was observed a few times. The target antigen is unknown. Barcoded TCR alpha and TCR beta cDNA libraries with UMIs came from 5'RACE using constant-segment primers. A single record per CDR3 protein comes from TCRdb applying MiXCR to the 5' RACE reads. This sample has 300,000 to 350,000 distinct CDR3 sequences; roughly 13% occur once, and the top ten carry around 20%. The entry originates in a study of T-cell memory formation after mild COVID-19. Study results and caveats: The pre-infection memory compartment contained some responding clones, suggesting cross-reactive memory joined. There was no confirmation that second-wave clones peaking on day 37 were SARS-CoV-2 specific. Clones shrinking from day 15 to 85 showed even CD4/CD8 mixes; later expanders tilted CD4+.

CDR3 length: 17 residues. Germline-derived CDR1 and CDR2 are KGHSH and LQKENI. V shed 0 bases, J shed 2 bases, and the junction held 7 bases outside the gene matches. This TCR came from a man aged 18-30 years who had mild COVID-19 (a few samples of this study predate the infection). Cell type and time point are not known. The rearrangement joins TRBV18 to TRBJ2-5, with 9 positions matching TRBD2. The material sequenced was PBMCs or a T cell subset sorted from them (not recorded which). This CDR3 reads CASSPPRGAGGQETQYF. The CDR3 DNA is TGTGCCAGCTCACCACCGCGGGGAGCGGGGGGACAAGAGACCCAGTACTTC.